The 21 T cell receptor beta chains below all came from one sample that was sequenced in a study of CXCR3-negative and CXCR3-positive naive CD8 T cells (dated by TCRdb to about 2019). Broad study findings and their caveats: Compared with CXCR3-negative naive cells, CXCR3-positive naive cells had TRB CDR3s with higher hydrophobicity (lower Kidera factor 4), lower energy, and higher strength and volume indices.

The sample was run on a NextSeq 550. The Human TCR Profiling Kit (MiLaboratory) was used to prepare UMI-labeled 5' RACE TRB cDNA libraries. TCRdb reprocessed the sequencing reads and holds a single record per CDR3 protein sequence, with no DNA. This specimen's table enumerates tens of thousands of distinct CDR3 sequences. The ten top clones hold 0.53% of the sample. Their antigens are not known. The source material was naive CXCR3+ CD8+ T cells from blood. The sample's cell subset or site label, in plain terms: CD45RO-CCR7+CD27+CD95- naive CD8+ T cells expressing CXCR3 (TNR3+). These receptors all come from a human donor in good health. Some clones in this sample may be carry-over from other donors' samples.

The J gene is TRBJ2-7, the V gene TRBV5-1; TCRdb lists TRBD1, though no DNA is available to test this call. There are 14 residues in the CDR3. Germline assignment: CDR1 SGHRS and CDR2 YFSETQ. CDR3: CASSSGTGGSEQYF.

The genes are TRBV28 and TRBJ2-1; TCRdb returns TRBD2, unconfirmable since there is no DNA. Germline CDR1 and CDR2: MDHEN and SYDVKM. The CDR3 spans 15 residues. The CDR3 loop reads CASSFLAGGYNEQFF. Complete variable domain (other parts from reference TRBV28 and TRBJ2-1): DVKVTQSSRYLVKRTGEKVFLECVQDMDHENMFWYRQDPGLGLRLIYFSYDVKMKEKGDIPEGYSVSREKKERFSLILESASTNQTSMYLCASSFLAGGYNEQFFGPGTRLTVL.

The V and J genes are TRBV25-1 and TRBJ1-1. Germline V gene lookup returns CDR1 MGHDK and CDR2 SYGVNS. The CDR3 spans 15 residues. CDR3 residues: CASSEYRGGRTEAFF.

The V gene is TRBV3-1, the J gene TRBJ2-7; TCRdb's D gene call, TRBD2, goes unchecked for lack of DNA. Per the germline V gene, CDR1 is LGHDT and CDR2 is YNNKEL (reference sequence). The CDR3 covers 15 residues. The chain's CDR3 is CASSQDQGPSYEQYF.

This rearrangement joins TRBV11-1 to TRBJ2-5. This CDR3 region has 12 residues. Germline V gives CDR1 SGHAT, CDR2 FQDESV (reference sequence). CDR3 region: CASSEVQETQYF.

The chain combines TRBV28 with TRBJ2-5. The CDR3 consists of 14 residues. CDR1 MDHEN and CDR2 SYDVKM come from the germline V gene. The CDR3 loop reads CASSAHQEGETQYF.

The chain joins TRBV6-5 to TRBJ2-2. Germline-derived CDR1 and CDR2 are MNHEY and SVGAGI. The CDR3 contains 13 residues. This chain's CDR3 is CASSYWGTGELFF.

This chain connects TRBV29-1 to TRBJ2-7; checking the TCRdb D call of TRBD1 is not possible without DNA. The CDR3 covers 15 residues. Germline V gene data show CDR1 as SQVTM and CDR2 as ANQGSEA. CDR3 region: CSVLEGASISYEQYF.

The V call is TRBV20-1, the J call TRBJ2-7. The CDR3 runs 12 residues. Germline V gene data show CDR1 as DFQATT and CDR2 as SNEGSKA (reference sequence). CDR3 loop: CSARDRGYEQYF.

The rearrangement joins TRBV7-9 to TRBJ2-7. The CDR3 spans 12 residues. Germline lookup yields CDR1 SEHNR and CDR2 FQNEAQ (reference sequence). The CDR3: CASSLDPIEQYF.

This chain's CDR3 is CSAQEKLAHNEQFF. This chain links TRBV20-1 with TRBJ2-1; no DNA is available, so the TRBD2 call from TCRdb remains unchecked. Looked up from germline, CDR1 is DFQATT and CDR2 is SNEGSKA (reference sequence). The CDR3 consists of 14 residues.

This chain's CDR3 is CASSLRGLRPSYEQYF. This chain links TRBV7-2 with TRBJ2-7; the TCRdb D gene call, TRBD1, has no DNA to confirm it. This CDR3 is built from 16 residues. From germline, CDR1 is SGHTA and CDR2 FQGNSA.

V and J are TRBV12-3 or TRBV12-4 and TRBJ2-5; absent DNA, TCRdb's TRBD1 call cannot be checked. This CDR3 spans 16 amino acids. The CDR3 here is CASSPYGREIRETQYF.

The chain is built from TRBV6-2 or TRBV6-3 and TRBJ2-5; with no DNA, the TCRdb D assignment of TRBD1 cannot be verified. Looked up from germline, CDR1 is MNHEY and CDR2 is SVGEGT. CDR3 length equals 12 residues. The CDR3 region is CASSYSPTAQYF.

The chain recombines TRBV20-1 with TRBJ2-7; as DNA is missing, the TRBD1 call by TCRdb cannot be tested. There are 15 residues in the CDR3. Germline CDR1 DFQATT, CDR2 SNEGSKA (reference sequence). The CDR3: CSARDGGTGSYEQYF.

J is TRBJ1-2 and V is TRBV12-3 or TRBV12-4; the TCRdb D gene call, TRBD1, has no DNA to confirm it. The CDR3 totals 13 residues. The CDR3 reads CASSSDRGGGYTF.

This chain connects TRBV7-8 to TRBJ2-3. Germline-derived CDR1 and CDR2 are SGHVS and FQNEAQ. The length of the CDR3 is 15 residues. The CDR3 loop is CASSTLQGRTDTQYF.

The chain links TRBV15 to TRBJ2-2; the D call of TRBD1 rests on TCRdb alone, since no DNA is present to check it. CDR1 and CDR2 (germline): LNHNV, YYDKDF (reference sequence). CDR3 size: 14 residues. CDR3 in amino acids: CATSSDREWRELFF.

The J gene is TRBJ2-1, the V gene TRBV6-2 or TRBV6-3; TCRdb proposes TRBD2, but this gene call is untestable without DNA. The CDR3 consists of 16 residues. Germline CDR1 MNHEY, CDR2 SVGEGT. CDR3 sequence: CASSYPPGLVDNEQFF.

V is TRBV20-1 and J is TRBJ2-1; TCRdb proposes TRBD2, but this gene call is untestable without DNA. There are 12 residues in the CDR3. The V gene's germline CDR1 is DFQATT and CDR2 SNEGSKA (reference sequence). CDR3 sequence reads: CSASVLNNEQFF.

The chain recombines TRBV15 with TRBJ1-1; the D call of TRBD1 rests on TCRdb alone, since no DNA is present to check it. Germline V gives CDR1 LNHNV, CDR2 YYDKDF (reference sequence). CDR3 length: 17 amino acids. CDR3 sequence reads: CATSRFPGDRGNTEAFF.